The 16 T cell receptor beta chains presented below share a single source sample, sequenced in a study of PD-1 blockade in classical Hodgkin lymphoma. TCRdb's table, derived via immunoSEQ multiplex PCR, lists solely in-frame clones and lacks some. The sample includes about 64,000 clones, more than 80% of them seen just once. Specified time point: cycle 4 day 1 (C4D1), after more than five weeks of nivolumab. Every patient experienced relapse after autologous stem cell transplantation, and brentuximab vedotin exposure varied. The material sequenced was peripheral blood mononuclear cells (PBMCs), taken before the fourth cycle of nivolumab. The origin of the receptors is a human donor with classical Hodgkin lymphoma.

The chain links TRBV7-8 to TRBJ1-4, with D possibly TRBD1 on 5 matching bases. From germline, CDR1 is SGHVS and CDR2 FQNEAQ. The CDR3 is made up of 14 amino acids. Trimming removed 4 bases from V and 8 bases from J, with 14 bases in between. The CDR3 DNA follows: TGTGCCAGCAGCTCCGGGCAGGGTGAGGAAAAACTGTTTTTT. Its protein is CASSSGQGEEKLFF.

CDR3 sequence: CASSLGQGGYGYTF. Here the CDR3 DNA reads TGTGCCAGCAGCTTAGGCCAGGGTGGCTATGGCTACACCTTC. The rearrangement joins TRBV7-8 to TRBJ1-2; TRBD1 might be the D (5 bases). This CDR3 is built from 14 residues. From germline, CDR1 is SGHVS and CDR2 FQNEAQ. V lost 1 base, J lost 4 bases, and 10 bases lay in between.

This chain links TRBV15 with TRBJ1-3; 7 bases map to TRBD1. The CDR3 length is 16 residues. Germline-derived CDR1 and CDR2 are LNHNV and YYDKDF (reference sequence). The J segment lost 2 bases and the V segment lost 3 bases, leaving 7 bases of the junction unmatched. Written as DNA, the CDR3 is TGTGCCACCAGCAGTAGCCTCACAGGGGCTGGAAACACCATATATTTT. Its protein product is CATSSSLTGAGNTIYF.

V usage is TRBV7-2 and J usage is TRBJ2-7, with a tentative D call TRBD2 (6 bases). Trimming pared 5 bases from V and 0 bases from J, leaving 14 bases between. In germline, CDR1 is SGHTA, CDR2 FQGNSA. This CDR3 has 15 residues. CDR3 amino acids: CASSQGLPTSYEQYF. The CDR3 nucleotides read TGTGCCAGCAGCCAAGGACTACCTACCTCCTACGAGCAGTACTTC.

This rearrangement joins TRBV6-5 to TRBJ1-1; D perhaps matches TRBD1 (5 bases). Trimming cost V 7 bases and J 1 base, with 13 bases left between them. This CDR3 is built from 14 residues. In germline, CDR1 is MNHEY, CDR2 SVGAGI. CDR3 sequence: CASKGETENTEAFF. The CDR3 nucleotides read TGTGCCAGCAAAGGGGAGACAGAGAACACTGAAGCTTTCTTT.

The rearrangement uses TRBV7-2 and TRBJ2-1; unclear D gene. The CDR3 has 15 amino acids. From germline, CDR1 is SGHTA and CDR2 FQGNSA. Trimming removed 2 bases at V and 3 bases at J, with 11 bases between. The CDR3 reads CASSLQPVRYNEQFF. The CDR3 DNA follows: TGTGCCAGCAGCTTACAACCTGTCCGCTACAATGAGCAGTTCTTC.

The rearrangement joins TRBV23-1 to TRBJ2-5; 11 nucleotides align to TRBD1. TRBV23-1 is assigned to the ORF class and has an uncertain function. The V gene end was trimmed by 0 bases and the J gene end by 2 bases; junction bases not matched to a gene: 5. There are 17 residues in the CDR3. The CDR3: CASSQSGDRGDQETQYF. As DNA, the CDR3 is TGCGCCAGCAGTCAATCAGGGGACAGGGGGGATCAAGAGACCCAGTACTTC.

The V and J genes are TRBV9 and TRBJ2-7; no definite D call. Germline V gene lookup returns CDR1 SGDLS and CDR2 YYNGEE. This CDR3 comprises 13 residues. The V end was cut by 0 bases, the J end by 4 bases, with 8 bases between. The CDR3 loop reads CASSVGVEYEQYF. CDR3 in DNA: TGTGCCAGCAGCGTAGGGGTAGAGTACGAGCAGTACTTC.

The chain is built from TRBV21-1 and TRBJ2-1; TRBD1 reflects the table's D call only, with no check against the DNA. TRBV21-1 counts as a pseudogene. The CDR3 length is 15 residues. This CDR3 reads CASSRGTGMDNEQFF. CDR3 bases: TGTGCCAGCAGCAGAGGGACAGGGATGGACAATGAGCAGTTCTTC.

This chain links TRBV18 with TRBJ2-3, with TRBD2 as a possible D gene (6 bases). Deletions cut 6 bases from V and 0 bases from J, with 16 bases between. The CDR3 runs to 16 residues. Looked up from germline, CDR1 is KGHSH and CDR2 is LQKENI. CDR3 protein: CASSQPSGASTDTQYF. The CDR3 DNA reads TGTGCCAGCTCGCAACCCTCGGGAGCCAGCACAGATACGCAGTATTTT.

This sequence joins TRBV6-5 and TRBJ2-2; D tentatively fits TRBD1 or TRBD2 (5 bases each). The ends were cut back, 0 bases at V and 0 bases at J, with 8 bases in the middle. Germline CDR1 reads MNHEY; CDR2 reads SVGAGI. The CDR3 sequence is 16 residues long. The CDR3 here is CASSYSRGSNTGELFF. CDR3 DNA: TGTGCCAGCAGTTACTCGAGGGGATCGAACACCGGGGAGCTGTTTTTT.

In nucleotides, the CDR3 is TGTGCCAGTAGTATCATCGCCGACAATCAGCCCCAGCATTTT. Translating it yields CASSIIADNQPQHF. This chain joins TRBV19 and TRBJ1-5; no reliable D call. CDR3 size: 14 residues. CDR1 is LNHDA, CDR2 SQIVND, per germline (reference sequence). V was shortened by 3 bases and J by 3 bases, with 9 bases between the two germline ends.

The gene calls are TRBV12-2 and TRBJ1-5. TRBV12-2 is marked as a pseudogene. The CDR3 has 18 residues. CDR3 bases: TGTGCAAGTCGCTTCGAGCGGGGTTGGCAGAGACATAATCAGCCCCAGCATTTT. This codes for CASRFERGWQRHNQPQHF.

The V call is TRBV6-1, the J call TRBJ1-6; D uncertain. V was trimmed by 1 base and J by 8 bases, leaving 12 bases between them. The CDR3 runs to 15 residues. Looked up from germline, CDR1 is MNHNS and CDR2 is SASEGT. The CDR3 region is CASSEEVRFDSPLHF. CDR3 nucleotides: TGTGCCAGCAGTGAAGAGGTGCGGTTCGATTCACCCCTCCACTTT.

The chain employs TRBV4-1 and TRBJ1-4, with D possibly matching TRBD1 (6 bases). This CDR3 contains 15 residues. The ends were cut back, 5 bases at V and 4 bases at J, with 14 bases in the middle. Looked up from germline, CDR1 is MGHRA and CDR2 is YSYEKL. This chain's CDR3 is CASSSGGRYNEKLFF. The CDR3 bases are TGCGCCAGCAGCTCGGGGGGCCGGTATAATGAAAAACTGTTTTTT.

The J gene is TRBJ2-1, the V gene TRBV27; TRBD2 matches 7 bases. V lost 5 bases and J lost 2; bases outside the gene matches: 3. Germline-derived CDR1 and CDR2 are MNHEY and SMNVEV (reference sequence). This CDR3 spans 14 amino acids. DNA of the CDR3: TGTGCCAGCAGTCGACTAGCAGCCTACAATGAGCAGTTCTTC. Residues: CASSRLAAYNEQFF.